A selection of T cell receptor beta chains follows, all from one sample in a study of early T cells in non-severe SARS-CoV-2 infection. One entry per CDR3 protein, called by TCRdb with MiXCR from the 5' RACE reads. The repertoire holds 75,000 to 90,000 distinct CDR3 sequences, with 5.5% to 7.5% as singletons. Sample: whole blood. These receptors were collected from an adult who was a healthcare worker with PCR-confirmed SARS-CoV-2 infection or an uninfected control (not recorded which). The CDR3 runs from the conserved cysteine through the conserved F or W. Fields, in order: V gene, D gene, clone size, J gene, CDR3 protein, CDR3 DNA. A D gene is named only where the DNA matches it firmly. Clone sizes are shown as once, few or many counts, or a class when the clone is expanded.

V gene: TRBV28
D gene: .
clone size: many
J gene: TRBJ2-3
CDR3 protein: CASSPPVTDTQYF
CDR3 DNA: TGTGCCAGCAGTCCCCCCGTCACAGATACGCAGTATTTT

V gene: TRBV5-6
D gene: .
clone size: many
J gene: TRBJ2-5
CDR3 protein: CASSFPQETQYF
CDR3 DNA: TGTGCCAGCAGCTTTCCCCAAGAGACCCAGTACTTC

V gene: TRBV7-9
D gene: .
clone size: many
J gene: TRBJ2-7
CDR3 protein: CASSRLSTPYEQYF
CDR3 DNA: TGTGCCAGCAGCCGCCTTTCTACGCCCTACGAGCAGTACTTC

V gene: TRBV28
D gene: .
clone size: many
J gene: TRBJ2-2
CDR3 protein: CASNRQAGELFF
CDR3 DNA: TGTGCCAGCAATCGTCAGGCCGGGGAGCTGTTTTTT

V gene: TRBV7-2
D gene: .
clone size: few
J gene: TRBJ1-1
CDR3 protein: CASTKQRTASSEAFF
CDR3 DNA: TGTGCCAGCACTAAACAACGGACAGCCTCTAGCGAAGCTTTCTTT

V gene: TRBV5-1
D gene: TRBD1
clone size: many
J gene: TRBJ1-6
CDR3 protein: CASSLERQGSSPLHF
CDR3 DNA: TGCGCCAGCAGCTTGGAACGACAGGGGAGTTCACCCCTCCACTTT

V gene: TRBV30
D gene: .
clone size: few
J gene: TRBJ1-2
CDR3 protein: CAWDSAHYGYTF
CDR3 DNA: TGTGCCTGGGACAGTGCCCACTATGGCTACACCTTC

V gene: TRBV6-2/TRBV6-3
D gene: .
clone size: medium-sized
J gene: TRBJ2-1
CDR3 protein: CASSYSRVYNEQFF
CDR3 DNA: TGTGCCAGCAGTTACTCGAGAGTCTACAATGAGCAGTTCTTC

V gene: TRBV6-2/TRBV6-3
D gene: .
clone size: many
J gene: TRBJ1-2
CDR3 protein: CASRDSYGYTF
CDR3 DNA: TGTGCCAGCCGCGACAGCTATGGCTACACCTTC

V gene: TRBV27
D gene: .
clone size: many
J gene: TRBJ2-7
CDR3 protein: CASSLRENHEQYF
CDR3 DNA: TGTGCCAGCAGTTTACGGGAGAACCACGAGCAGTACTTC

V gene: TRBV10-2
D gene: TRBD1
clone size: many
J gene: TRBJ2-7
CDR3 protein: CASMRTGNLGEQYF
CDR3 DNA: TGCGCCAGCATGAGGACAGGGAATTTGGGCGAGCAGTACTTC